The 5 T cell receptor beta chains below all came from one sample that was sequenced in a study of PD-1 blockade in mismatch repair-deficient tumors. The protocol was immunoSEQ multiplex PCR, while the TCRdb copy is restricted to in-frame clones and leaves out a portion. The data contain tens of thousands of clones, around 84% of them seen just once; the ten biggest clones take up roughly 3.9%. The sequences come from peripheral blood, collected roughly 75 weeks after starting pembrolizumab. The source of these receptors is an adult with mismatch repair-deficient cancer.

This chain uses TRBV6-5 with TRBJ2-1; 12 bases line up with TRBD2. Germline V gene lookup returns CDR1 MNHEY and CDR2 SVGAGI. The CDR3 sequence is 16 residues long. V shed 0 bases and J 6 bases; nucleotides not matched to a gene: 3. The CDR3 is CASSYSTSGRPNEQFF. The CDR3 DNA reads as TGTGCCAGCAGTTACTCAACTAGCGGGAGGCCCAATGAGCAGTTCTTC.

The chain couples TRBV5-1 to TRBJ2-1, with D perhaps matching TRBD1 (6 bases). CDR3 size: 13 residues. Germline loops: CDR1 SGHRS, CDR2 YFSETQ. The V gene lost 4 bases and the J gene lost 5 bases, with 10 bases spanning the gap. As DNA, the CDR3 is TGCGCCAGCAGCCCCGGACAGAACAATGAGCAGTTCTTC. This translates into CASSPGQNNEQFF.

The chain is built from TRBV6-6 and TRBJ2-1, with 9 bases that match TRBD1. V gave up 4 bases and J gave up 7 bases; unmatched junction bases: 2. The germline gives CDR1 MNHNY, CDR2 SVGAGI (reference sequence). The length of the CDR3 is 13 residues. The DNA for the CDR3 is TGTGCCAGCAGTTTACAGGGGGCTAATGAGCAGTTCTTC. It is translated as CASSLQGANEQFF.

The chain combines TRBV12-5 with TRBJ1-1; possibly TRBD1 for D (6 bases). The CDR3 runs 18 residues. V was trimmed by 2 bases and J by 0 bases, leaving 19 bases between them. Germline V gene lookup returns CDR1 LGHNT and CDR2 FRNRAP. The CDR3 here is CASGLPSTGLGMNTEAFF. The CDR3 DNA reads as TGTGCTAGTGGTTTGCCCTCAACAGGGCTGGGGATGAACACTGAAGCTTTCTTT.

This rearrangement joins TRBV29-1 to TRBJ2-7; the D is unclear. CDR1 is SQVTM and CDR2 is ANQGSEA in the germline V gene. The CDR3 totals 12 residues. Trimming cost V 2 bases and J 3 bases, with 8 bases left between them. The CDR3 DNA follows: TGCAGCGTTGAAATAGGTCGCTACGAGCAGTACTTC. Protein sequence: CSVEIGRYEQYF.